These 26 T cell receptor beta chains were sequenced from one sample in a study of T-cell reconstitution after alpha-beta-depleted transplantation in children (TCRdb year 2016). The sample's treatment or condition label, decoded: allogeneic hematopoietic cell transplantation with graft depleted of TCRalphabeta T cells and CD19 B cells. The library was made by PCR. The data were produced on an Illumina HiSeq 2500. Molecular barcoding was employed in the preparation of TCR libraries, with unique molecular identifiers being used to normalize TCRbeta repertoire quantification. TCRdb applied fastp at Q25 and MiXCR to the public reads, then kept only in-frame beta chains. Rows are combined by CDR3 protein, so each entry shows the most common genes and DNA. The sample data list about 980,000 distinct CDR3 sequences, and around 30% of these were observed just once. The top ten clonotypes cover more than 25% of the sample.

The specimen comprised PBMCs, mostly from graft donor cells, sampled 360 days after TCRalphabeta/CD19-depleted stem cell transplant. Every receptor here comes from a boy under two years old who had a stem cell transplant for SCID, so the T cells may come from the graft donor.

The chain has TRBV2 and TRBJ2-5, with D perhaps TRBD1 (8 bases). The CDR3 has 16 amino acids. Trimming left V 4 bases short and J 1 base short, with 16 bases between. Germline V lookup: CDR1 SNHLY, CDR2 FYNNEI. CDR3 nucleotides: TGTGCCAGCAGTGTCTGGGGAGGGACAGGCCAAGAGACCCAGTACTTC. Translation gives CASSVWGGTGQETQYF. Combining the CDR3 with reference TRBV2 and TRBJ2-5 gives the whole variable domain EPEVTQTPSHQVTQMGQEVILRCVPISNHLYFYWYRQILGQKVEFLVSFYNNEISEKSEIFDDQFSVERPDGSNFTLKIRSTKLEDSAMYFCASSVWGGTGQETQYFGPGTRLLVL.

The chain employs TRBV3-1 and TRBJ1-2; TRBD1 aligns across 8 bases. Germline V CDR1 and CDR2: LGHDT, YNNKEL (reference sequence). The ends lost 5 bases at V and 5 bases at J; junction bases unmatched: 10. This CDR3 region has 15 residues. CDR3 nucleotide sequence: TGTGCCAGCAGCAACCGGGACAGGTGGGGTTATGGCTACACCTTC. Its protein is CASSNRDRWGYGYTF.

The J gene is TRBJ2-3, the V gene TRBV29-1; D perhaps matches TRBD2 (6 bases). There are 15 residues in the CDR3. CDR1 is SQVTM and CDR2 is ANQGSEA in the germline V gene. V was pared by 3 bases and J by 6 bases, with 19 bases between. CDR3 sequence reads: CSVDGAGWGLDTQYF. CDR3 sequence (DNA): TGCAGCGTTGATGGGGCGGGGTGGGGGTTGGATACGCAGTATTTT.

The rearrangement joins TRBV28 to TRBJ2-7, with D maybe TRBD1 (6 bases). Germline V CDR1 and CDR2: MDHEN, SYDVKM. Trimming removed 4 bases from V and 2 bases from J, with 15 bases in between. This CDR3 spans 15 amino acids. CDR3 in amino acids: CASSSTPTGTYEQYF. The DNA for the CDR3 is TGTGCCAGCAGTTCCACCCCCACAGGGACCTACGAGCAGTACTTC.

With regard to this clonotype: The junction departs from the called germline gene at one end, perhaps through a read error. The chain has TRBV18 and TRBJ1-1; D ambiguous. CDR1 and CDR2 (germline): KGHSH, LQKENI. The CDR3 is 13 residues long. CDR3 in DNA: TGTGCCAGCTCAGATTTGGCGAACACTGAAGCCTTCTTT. It codes for CASSDLANTEAFF. Full variable domain (outside the CDR3, taken from reference TRBV18 and TRBJ1-1): NAGVMQNPRHLVRRRGQEARLRCSPMKGHSHVYWYRQLPEEGLKFMVYLQKENIIDESGMPKERFSAEFPKEGPSILRIQQVVRGDSAAYFCASSDLANTEAFFGQGTRLTVV.

This clonotype was detected only a few times. This rearrangement joins TRBV15 to TRBJ2-3, with D perhaps TRBD2 (5 bases). V dropped 3 bases and J dropped 8 bases, with 15 bases sitting between them. This CDR3 contains 14 residues. CDR1 LNHNV and CDR2 YYDKDF come from the germline V gene (reference sequence). The CDR3 protein is CATSSLHSALTQYF. In nucleotides, the CDR3 is TGTGCCACCAGCAGCTTGCATAGCGCCCTTACGCAGTATTTT. Complete variable domain (other parts from reference TRBV15 and TRBJ2-3): DAMVIQNPRYQVTQFGKPVTLSCSQTLNHNVMYWYQQKSSQAPKLLFHYYDKDFNNEADTPDNFQSRRPNTSFCFLDIRSPGLGDTAMYLCATSSLHSALTQYFGPGTRLTVL.

The V gene is TRBV7-6, the J gene TRBJ2-6; D is perhaps TRBD1 or TRBD2 (6 bases each). V lost 5 bases to trimming and J lost 7 bases, with 15 bases between them. This CDR3 comprises 15 residues. CDR1 and CDR2 (germline): SGHVS, FNYEAQ. For the CDR3, the DNA is TGTGCCAGCAGCCCTGGGCGGGACACAGCCAACGTCCTGACTTTC. This codes for CASSPGRDTANVLTF.

This clonotype was recorded a few times. As DNA, the CDR3 is TGTGCCAGCAGCGCATGGGACCGAAGACCAACAGATACGCAGTATTTT. Translating gives CASSAWDRRPTDTQYF. This chain connects TRBV5-6 to TRBJ2-3; the D gene could be TRBD1 or TRBD2 (5 bases each). The CDR3 covers 16 residues. Looked up from germline, CDR1 is SGHDT and CDR2 is YYEEEE. V shed 4 bases and J shed 3 bases, with 18 bases lying between them.

Only a few counts were recorded for this clonotype. V is TRBV12-3 or TRBV12-4 and J is TRBJ2-3; no clear D gene. Trimming cost V 5 bases and J 4 bases, with 16 bases left between them. This CDR3 region has 15 residues. This CDR3 reads CASSSQGSTADTQYF. The CDR3 DNA reads TGTGCCAGCAGTAGTCAAGGCTCCACGGCAGATACGCAGTATTTT.

V gene TRBV7-6 combines with J gene TRBJ1-2; 7 bases line up with TRBD1. CDR1 is SGHVS and CDR2 is FNYEAQ in the germline V gene. Trimming removed 2 bases from V and 0 bases from J; junction bases left unmatched: 6. This CDR3 region has 16 residues. The CDR3 reads CASSLRGQEPNYGYTF. The CDR3 nucleotides read TGTGCCAGCAGCTTACGCGGACAGGAACCTAACTATGGCTACACCTTC.

The sample holds one count of this clonotype. The chain links TRBV7-8 to TRBJ1-1; D possibly corresponds to TRBD1 (5 bases). This CDR3 spans 15 amino acids. The V end was cut by 1 base, the J end by 1 base, with 10 bases between. Germline CDR1 and CDR2: SGHVS and FQNEAQ. The CDR3 reads CASSLEWGRNTEAFF. The CDR3 DNA sequence: TGTGCCAGCAGCTTAGAGTGGGGCCGGAACACTGAAGCTTTCTTT.

This clonotype has a handful of counts. The chain carries TRBV7-8 and TRBJ2-7, with D perhaps being TRBD1 or TRBD2 (6 bases each). The CDR3 extends over 13 amino acids. Trimming pared 6 bases from V and 5 bases from J, leaving 14 bases between. The germline V gene encodes CDR1 SGHVS and CDR2 FQNEAQ. CDR3 amino acids: CASRLVGGDEQYF. DNA for the CDR3: TGTGCCAGCAGACTCGTGGGGGGCGACGAGCAGTACTTC.

The gene calls are TRBV11-1 and TRBJ2-1, with TRBD1 as a possible D gene (8 bases). The germline CDR1 and CDR2 sequences are SGHAT and FQDESV (reference sequence). Trimming took off 5 bases at V and 8 bases at J, with 28 bases between the two ends. The CDR3 has 18 amino acids. CDR3 protein: CASSPSPIRTGRGHEQFF. The CDR3 DNA sequence: TGTGCCAGCAGCCCGTCCCCCATCCGGACAGGGCGGGGGCATGAGCAGTTCTTC.

Only a few counts were recorded for this clonotype. The V gene is TRBV5-1, the J gene TRBJ2-3; 8 nucleotides agree with TRBD2. The length of the CDR3 is 17 residues. CDR1 and CDR2 (germline): SGHRS, YFSETQ. With 0 bases clipped from V and 3 bases from J, the junction kept 9 bases outside the gene matches. The CDR3 region has the DNA TGCGCCAGCAGCTTGGTCGTAGCGGGGATGGGGACAGATACGCAGTATTTT. It translates to CASSLVVAGMGTDTQYF.

This clonotype showed up just a few times. The V call is TRBV4-1, the J call TRBJ2-7; D is perhaps TRBD1 (5 bases). CDR1 MGHRA and CDR2 YSYEKL come from the germline V gene. V lost 1 base to trimming and J lost 1 base, with 11 bases between them. This CDR3 is 15 amino acids long. This CDR3 reads CASSQGQLSSYEQYF. DNA for the CDR3: TGCGCCAGCAGCCAAGGACAGCTATCATCCTACGAGCAGTACTTC.

This chain links TRBV29-1 with TRBJ2-5; tentatively, D is TRBD1 (5 bases). The CDR3 has 13 residues. V was cut by 1 base and J by 4 bases, with 10 bases left in between. In germline, CDR1 is SQVTM, CDR2 ANQGSEA. This chain's CDR3 is CSVEGGQGETQYF. CDR3 sequence (DNA): TGCAGCGTTGAAGGCGGCCAGGGAGAGACCCAGTACTTC.

This clonotype was picked up a small number of times. The chain uses TRBV7-2 and TRBJ1-3; TRBD1 aligns across 7 bases. In germline, CDR1 is SGHTA, CDR2 FQGNSA. The junction had 8 bases not matched to a gene; V was cut back by 5 bases and J by 4 bases. The CDR3 runs to 15 residues. CDR3 in amino acids: CASSTRQGGGNTIYF. In nucleotides, the CDR3 is TGTGCCAGCAGCACGCGACAGGGCGGGGGAAACACCATATATTTT.

Only a few counts were recorded for this clonotype. V and J are TRBV7-9 and TRBJ2-7, with a tentative D call TRBD2 (5 bases). The length of the CDR3 is 15 residues. Germline loops: CDR1 SEHNR, CDR2 FQNEAQ (reference sequence). Trimming removed 5 bases from V and 3 bases from J, with 17 bases in between. This CDR3 is CASSPGVSTGYEQYF. CDR3 nucleotides: TGTGCCAGCAGCCCCGGGGTTTCTACCGGCTACGAGCAGTACTTC.

The V gene is TRBV5-6, the J gene TRBJ2-2; 7 nucleotides match TRBD2. CDR1 and CDR2 from the germline V gene are SGHDT and YYEEEE. The junction had 9 bases not matched to a gene; V was cut back by 7 bases and J by 0 bases. The CDR3 is made up of 16 amino acids. CDR3: CASSPRGDANTGELFF. For the CDR3, the DNA is TGTGCCAGCTCCCCCCGGGGGGATGCGAACACCGGGGAGCTGTTTTTT.

This clonotype was detected many times. This rearrangement joins TRBV4-1 to TRBJ1-6, with TRBD1 matching 8 bases. This CDR3 has 15 amino acids. Germline assignment: CDR1 MGHRA and CDR2 YSYEKL. The V segment lost 6 bases and the J segment 10 bases; nucleotides outside the gene matches: 11. CDR3: CASSQKTGVGSPLHF. The DNA of the CDR3 is TGCGCCAGCAGTCAAAAGACAGGGGTAGGGTCACCCCTCCACTTT.

The J gene is TRBJ2-1, the V gene TRBV3-1; possible D gene TRBD2, 6 bases. CDR3 size: 16 residues. CDR1 and CDR2 from the germline V gene are LGHDT and YNNKEL (reference sequence). V was pared by 4 bases and J by 0 bases, with 13 bases between. The CDR3 protein is CASSLLSGFSYNEQFF. The CDR3 coding sequence is TGTGCCAGCAGCCTCTTAAGCGGGTTCTCCTACAATGAGCAGTTCTTC.

In its sample, this clonotype was seen a few times. The chain links TRBV28 to TRBJ1-1; D ambiguous. Looked up from germline, CDR1 is MDHEN and CDR2 is SYDVKM. This CDR3 contains 13 residues. Trimming pared 7 bases from V and 3 bases from J, leaving 12 bases between. The CDR3 coding sequence is TGTGCCAGCATTTCCCGGGTCTACACTGAAGCTTTCTTT. Translating it yields CASISRVYTEAFF.

This clonotype has a count of ten or more. This chain connects TRBV15 to TRBJ2-3, with 7 bases identical to TRBD2. Germline CDR1 and CDR2: LNHNV and YYDKDF (reference sequence). This CDR3 has 16 residues. V shed 3 bases and J 7 bases; nucleotides not matched to a gene: 13. CDR3 sequence: CATSSQRGELGHTQYF. CDR3 coding DNA: TGTGCCACCAGCAGTCAACGGGGGGAGCTGGGACATACGCAGTATTTT. Supplemented by reference TRBV15 and TRBJ2-3, the full variable domain reads DAMVIQNPRYQVTQFGKPVTLSCSQTLNHNVMYWYQQKSSQAPKLLFHYYDKDFNNEADTPDNFQSRRPNTSFCFLDIRSPGLGDTAMYLCATSSQRGELGHTQYFGPGTRLTVL.

In this sample, this clonotype turned up once. The chain recombines TRBV18 with TRBJ2-3, with TRBD2 as a possible D gene (6 bases). This CDR3 is 14 amino acids long. Trimming removed 3 bases at V and 8 bases at J, with 15 bases between. Germline V gene data show CDR1 as KGHSH and CDR2 as LQKENI. The CDR3 sequence is CASSPTQVGGTQYF. The CDR3 bases are TGTGCCAGCTCACCCACGCAAGTGGGAGGTACGCAGTATTTT.

The chain links TRBV20-1 to TRBJ1-1, with 9 positions matching TRBD1. Trimming removed 3 bases from V and 6 bases from J; junction bases left unmatched: 8. CDR1 and CDR2 from the germline V gene are DFQATT and SNEGSKA (reference sequence). The CDR3 extends over 14 amino acids. This CDR3 is CSARDGTGSAEAFF. The CDR3 nucleotides are TGCAGTGCTAGGGATGGGACAGGGTCGGCTGAAGCTTTCTTT.

This chain links TRBV3-1 with TRBJ1-2; 10 bases are shared with TRBD1. J was trimmed by 6 bases and V by 4 bases; bases with no gene match: 11. Germline assignment: CDR1 LGHDT and CDR2 YNNKEL (reference sequence). This CDR3 is built from 16 residues. The CDR3 is CASSPQTGGATNGYTF. The CDR3 DNA follows: TGTGCCAGCAGCCCTCAGACAGGGGGCGCGACGAATGGCTACACCTTC.